Below are 26 T cell receptor beta chains sequenced from a single sample in a study of blood T cell repertoires in COVID-19. Method: immunoSEQ multiplex PCR; TCRdb's copy keeps in-frame clones and lacks some. Of about 300,000 clones listed, around 87% are singletons. Material: peripheral blood. The source is a man in his 70s with acute or convalescent COVID-19.

The V call is TRBV30, the J call TRBJ1-6; possibly TRBD1 for D (5 bases). Between the trimmed V and J ends, which lost 6 bases and 4 bases, there was a span of 10 bases. CDR3 length equals 13 residues. Germline values: CDR1 GTSNPN, CDR2 SVGIG (reference sequence). This CDR3 reads CACRDFYNSPLHF. CDR3 DNA: TGTGCCTGCAGGGATTTTTATAATTCACCCCTCCACTTT.

J is TRBJ2-5 and V is TRBV7-6; a weak D match, TRBD1 (5 bases). Deletions cut 1 base from V and 1 base from J, with 10 bases between. CDR1 SGHVS and CDR2 FNYEAQ come from the germline V gene. The CDR3 runs to 15 residues. The chain's CDR3 is CASSLGSGIQETQYF. The CDR3 DNA is TGTGCCAGCAGCTTAGGTTCAGGGATCCAAGAGACCCAGTACTTC.

The chain carries TRBV9 and TRBJ2-1, with D possibly TRBD2 on 6 matching bases. CDR1 is SGDLS and CDR2 is YYNGEE in the germline V gene. CDR3 length equals 16 residues. V gave up 0 bases and J gave up 1 base, with 11 bases separating them. In nucleotides, the CDR3 is TGTGCCAGCAGCGTAGCGGGCGGGAATTCCTACAATGAGCAGTTCTTC. Translated, it gives CASSVAGGNSYNEQFF.

Concerning this clone: Mismatch with germline at one junction end may stem from a read error. The V gene is TRBV28, the J gene TRBJ1-2, with 8 positions matching TRBD1. The germline gives CDR1 MDHEN, CDR2 SYDVKM. The CDR3 is made up of 18 amino acids. The CDR3 nucleotides read TGTGCCAACAGTTCTCACGGACAGGGAAGAGGAACTAGGTATGGCTACACCTTC. This sequence encodes CANSSHGQGRGTRYGYTF.

This clone appeared a few times. This chain joins TRBV7-2 and TRBJ2-7, with TRBD1 matching over 8 bases. Per germline, CDR1 SGHTA and CDR2 FQGNSA. Trimming removed 5 bases from V and 4 bases from J; junction bases left unmatched: 10. The CDR3 has 15 amino acids. The CDR3 here is CASSLGGQGRYEQYF. DNA of the CDR3: TGTGCCAGCAGCCTCGGAGGACAGGGTCGGTACGAGCAGTACTTC.

V and J are TRBV7-2 and TRBJ1-2; D ambiguous. CDR1 is SGHTA, CDR2 FQGNSA, per germline. V dropped 1 base and J dropped 8 bases, with 8 bases sitting between them. There are 12 residues in the CDR3. CDR3 amino acids: CASSLEYEGYTF. The CDR3 bases are TGTGCCAGCAGCTTAGAGTATGAGGGCTACACCTTC. Supplemented by reference TRBV7-2 and TRBJ1-2, the full variable domain reads GAGVSQSPSNKVTEKGKDVELRCDPISGHTALYWYRQSLGQGLEFLIYFQGNSAPDKSGLPSDRFSAERTGGSVSTLTIQRTQQEDSAVYLCASSLEYEGYTFGSGTRLTVV.

The rearrangement uses TRBV28 and TRBJ1-2, with D possibly TRBD1 on 6 matching bases. The V end lost 1 base, the J end lost 4 bases, and 7 bases lay between the germline ends. The germline CDR1 and CDR2 sequences are MDHEN and SYDVKM. CDR3 length: 13 residues. CDR3 region: CASSLSDSYGYTF. The CDR3 DNA follows: TGTGCCAGCAGTTTATCGGACAGCTATGGCTACACCTTC.

The V call is TRBV28, the J call TRBJ2-6; maybe TRBD1 (6 bases). The germline V gene has CDR1 MDHEN and CDR2 SYDVKM. This CDR3 region has 16 residues. Trimming shortened V by 6 bases and J by 1 base, and 13 bases separated the two germline ends. The CDR3 loop is CASRNGGQSGANVLTF. The DNA for the CDR3 is TGTGCCAGCAGAAACGGAGGACAGTCTGGGGCCAACGTCCTGACTTTC.

The rearrangement uses TRBV7-2 and TRBJ1-1, with 8 positions matching TRBD1. The germline V gene has CDR1 SGHTA and CDR2 FQGNSA. With V trimmed by 3 bases and J by 5 bases, 11 bases remained unmatched. This CDR3 has 16 residues. The CDR3 loop is CASSLYGQGSGTEAFF. CDR3 sequence (DNA): TGTGCCAGCAGCTTGTACGGACAGGGATCGGGGACTGAAGCTTTCTTT. The full variable domain, its missing parts supplied by reference TRBV7-2 and TRBJ1-1, is GAGVSQSPSNKVTEKGKDVELRCDPISGHTALYWYRQSLGQGLEFLIYFQGNSAPDKSGLPSDRFSAERTGGSVSTLTIQRTQQEDSAVYLCASSLYGQGSGTEAFFGQGTRLTVV.

Only one count was recorded for this clone. The chain uses TRBV30 and TRBJ2-5, with D unclear. This CDR3 has 12 amino acids. V was shortened by 0 bases and J by 5 bases, with 7 bases between the two germline ends. Germline V CDR1 and CDR2: GTSNPN, SVGIG (reference sequence). CDR3 protein: CAWSVGRETQYF. The CDR3 nucleotides read TGTGCCTGGAGTGTAGGCAGGGAGACCCAGTACTTC.

The J gene is TRBJ1-5, the V gene TRBV15; TRBD1 matches at 7 bases. Germline V gene sequence: CDR1 LNHNV, CDR2 YYDKDF (reference sequence). V lost 7 bases to trimming and J lost 4 bases; unmatched junction nucleotides: 10. The CDR3 contains 15 residues. The CDR3 loop reads CATTLGQVGNQPQHF. The DNA for the CDR3 is TGTGCCACCACCCTTGGACAGGTGGGAAATCAGCCCCAGCATTTT.

The chain uses TRBV19 and TRBJ1-5; the D is unclear. The V end was cut by 6 bases, the J end by 0 bases, with 6 bases between. CDR3 length: 13 amino acids. CDR1 is LNHDA, CDR2 SQIVND, per germline (reference sequence). The CDR3 loop is CASRQSSNQPQHF. In DNA, the CDR3 is TGTGCCAGTAGACAGAGTAGCAATCAGCCCCAGCATTTT. The full variable domain, completed using reference TRBV19 and TRBJ1-5, is DGGITQSPKYLFRKEGQNVTLSCEQNLNHDAMYWYRQDPGQGLRLIYYSQIVNDFQKGDIAEGYSVSREKKESFPLTVTSAQKNPTAFYLCASRQSSNQPQHFGDGTRLSIL.

This rearrangement joins TRBV28 to TRBJ1-4; maybe TRBD1 (5 bases). CDR1 and CDR2 from the germline V gene are MDHEN and SYDVKM. Trimming removed 6 bases from V and 6 bases from J, with 11 bases in between. This CDR3 has 13 residues. This CDR3 is CASRLMTDEKLFF. In DNA, the CDR3 is TGTGCCAGCAGACTGATGACAGATGAAAAACTGTTTTTT.

The rearrangement links TRBV15 to TRBJ2-5; a weak D match, TRBD1 (5 bases). This CDR3 has 15 amino acids. Germline CDR1 LNHNV, CDR2 YYDKDF (reference sequence). V gave up 2 bases and J gave up 5 bases, with 15 bases separating them. The CDR3 protein is CATSRRLDNRETQYF. The CDR3 DNA sequence: TGTGCCACCAGCAGACGTCTGGACAACCGGGAGACCCAGTACTTC.

The chain is built from TRBV5-4 and TRBJ1-1; D may be TRBD1 (6 bases). Trimming left V 4 bases short and J 5 bases short, with 24 bases between. Germline V gene data show CDR1 as SGHNT and CDR2 as YYREEE (reference sequence). The CDR3 consists of 17 residues. CDR3 loop: CASSAKGGAGRWTEAFF. The CDR3, as DNA: TGTGCCAGCAGCGCCAAGGGGGGGGCGGGAAGGTGGACTGAAGCTTTCTTT.

This chain connects TRBV24-1 to TRBJ2-4; 7 bases map to TRBD1. V gave up 4 bases and J gave up 5 bases; unmatched junction bases: 7. This CDR3 spans 15 amino acids. CDR1 and CDR2 (germline): KGHDR, SFDVKD. The CDR3 DNA follows: TGTGCCACCAGTGACCCAACAGGGGCTGAAAACATTCAGTACTTC. Its protein is CATSDPTGAENIQYF.

J is TRBJ1-1 and V is TRBV29-1, with no clear D. Trimming cost V 4 bases and J 0 bases, with 6 bases left between them. In germline, CDR1 is SQVTM, CDR2 ANQGSEA. There are 12 residues in the CDR3. The CDR3 here is CSVGSMNTEAFF. DNA for the CDR3: TGCAGCGTTGGGAGCATGAACACTGAAGCTTTCTTT.

The CDR3 DNA sequence: TGTGCCAGCAGCCTATGGACAGGGGACTCCTACGAGCAGTACTTC. Translation: CASSLWTGDSYEQYF. The chain has TRBV7-2 and TRBJ2-7; 9 bases agree with TRBD1. V shed 5 bases and J 0 bases; nucleotides not matched to a gene: 5. The CDR3 covers 15 residues. CDR1 and CDR2 from the germline V gene are SGHTA and FQGNSA.

CDR3 loop: CASSVAGAGTDTQYF. CDR3 DNA: TGTGCCAGCAGTGTCGCGGGAGCAGGCACAGATACGCAGTATTTT. The J gene is TRBJ2-3, the V gene TRBV2; 7 positions agree with TRBD2. CDR1 and CDR2 (germline): SNHLY, FYNNEI. Unmatched junction bases numbered 5, after V lost 4 bases and J lost 1 base. This CDR3 has 15 amino acids.

Worth noting for this clone: Distinct nucleotide sequences in the sample also encode this CDR3. V is TRBV7-6 and J is TRBJ1-2, with D possibly being TRBD1 (6 bases). CDR1 and CDR2 from the germline V gene are SGHVS and FNYEAQ. This CDR3 is built from 13 residues. V lost 5 bases to trimming and J lost 2 bases, with 9 bases between them. CDR3 nucleotide sequence: TGTGCCAGCAGCCCTCAGGGGAACTATGGCTACACCTTC. It is translated as CASSPQGNYGYTF.

The chain combines TRBV7-2 with TRBJ2-2; 7 nucleotides agree with TRBD1. The CDR3 has 14 residues. Germline V gene sequence: CDR1 SGHTA, CDR2 FQGNSA. The junction had 6 bases not matched to a gene; V was cut back by 7 bases and J by 4 bases. CDR3 sequence (DNA): TGTGCCAGCATCGAACAGGGGAGCACCGGGGAGCTGTTTTTT. Protein: CASIEQGSTGELFF.

The count of this clone is one. The V gene is TRBV7-9, the J gene TRBJ2-7, with 10 nucleotides matching TRBD1. The trim removed 5 bases at V and 8 bases at J, leaving 6 bases unmatched. This CDR3 comprises 13 residues. CDR1 is SEHNR and CDR2 is FQNEAQ in the germline V gene (reference sequence). This CDR3 reads CASSPQTGGQQYF. In DNA, the CDR3 is TGTGCCAGCAGCCCGCAGACAGGGGGCCAGCAGTACTTC.

The chain links TRBV4-1 to TRBJ1-3; no clear D. Per the germline V gene, CDR1 is MGHRA and CDR2 is YSYEKL. V lost 0 bases, J lost 2 bases, and 11 bases lay in between. The CDR3 consists of 16 residues. The CDR3 sequence: CASSQDGGYAGNTIYF. Here the CDR3 DNA reads TGCGCCAGCAGCCAAGACGGCGGTTATGCTGGAAACACCATATATTTT.

The chain employs TRBV5-6 and TRBJ2-7; TRBD1 is a possible D gene (6 bases). The germline CDR1 and CDR2 sequences are SGHDT and YYEEEE. The V gene lost 0 bases and the J gene lost 1 base, with 8 bases spanning the gap. There are 14 residues in the CDR3. The CDR3 nucleotides are TGTGCCAGCAGCTTGGGGACAGTATCCTACGAGCAGTACTTC. Protein product: CASSLGTVSYEQYF.

The chain recombines TRBV7-8 with TRBJ1-4; TRBD1 matches at 7 bases. Germline CDR1 SGHVS, CDR2 FQNEAQ. The CDR3 is made up of 15 amino acids. The J segment lost 1 base and the V segment lost 6 bases, leaving 5 bases of the junction unmatched. The CDR3 DNA is TGTGCCAGCAGTCCAAGGGGGCTAACTAATGAAAAACTGTTTTTT. This gives the protein CASSPRGLTNEKLFF.

V is TRBV5-1 and J is TRBJ1-1, with 7 bases identical to TRBD1. Germline CDR1 reads SGHRS; CDR2 reads YFSETQ. V lost 0 bases to trimming and J lost 4 bases; unmatched junction nucleotides: 3. This CDR3 is built from 14 residues. The CDR3 loop is CASSLVQGSTEAFF. DNA for the CDR3: TGCGCCAGCAGCTTGGTACAGGGGAGCACTGAAGCTTTCTTT.